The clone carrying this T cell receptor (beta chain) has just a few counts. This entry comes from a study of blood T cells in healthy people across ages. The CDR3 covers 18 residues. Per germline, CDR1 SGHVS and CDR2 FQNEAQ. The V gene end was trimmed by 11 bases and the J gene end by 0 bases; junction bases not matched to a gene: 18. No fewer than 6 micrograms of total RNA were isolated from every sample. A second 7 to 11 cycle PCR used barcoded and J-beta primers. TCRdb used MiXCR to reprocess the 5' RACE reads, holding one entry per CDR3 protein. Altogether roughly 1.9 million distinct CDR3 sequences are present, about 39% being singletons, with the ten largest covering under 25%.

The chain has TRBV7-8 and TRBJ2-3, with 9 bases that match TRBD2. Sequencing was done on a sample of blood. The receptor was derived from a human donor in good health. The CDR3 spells CAENRGGLALFSTDTQYF. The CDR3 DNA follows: TGTGCCGAAAACAGAGGGGGACTAGCTCTCTTTAGCACAGATACGCAGTATTTT.